This T cell receptor beta chain came from a study of T cell clonality in common variable immunodeficiency. Study-wide results and limits: Fewer TCRbeta clones were shared among CVID subjects than controls. Reportedly, TCR beta sequences from common variable immunodeficiency showed fewer deletions and N-nucleotide insertions. Links between repertoire features and CVID complications were heterogeneity-limited.

The CVID group had about 15 females and 25 to 30 males, mean age roughly 40. This clone was detected a few times. The target antigen is unknown. Read sequence stops 3 residues before the CDR3 end, and the germline J gene provides the missing end. V was clipped by 6 bases and J by 7 bases; unmatched bases: 5. CDR3 length: 14 amino acids. Germline CDR1 reads SSHAT; CDR2 reads FNYEAQ (reference sequence). CVID and control samples used equivalent genomic DNA input. TCRdb keeps only in-frame clones here, not all; method: immunoSEQ multiplex PCR. The repertoire consists of around 24,000 clones, none detected only once.

The chain combines TRBV7-7 with TRBJ1-6; 8 positions agree with TRBD1. This receptor was taken from a human donor with common variable immunodeficiency. The sample comprised peripheral blood mononuclear cells. Partial CDR3 DNA: TGTGCCAGCAGAACAGACAGGGGCAATTCACCC. Translating it yields CASRTDRGNSP. The entire CDR3 is CASRTDRGNSPLHF.